The 30 T cell receptor beta chains presented below share a single source sample, sequenced in a study of control samples from healthy donors and cancer patients. The assay was immunoSEQ multiplex PCR, and TCRdb's table has in-frame clones only and misses some. The table includes 130,000 to 150,000 clones, roughly 94% detected once. The sequenced sample consisted of PBMCs. The receptors originated from a man aged 55 to 70 with colorectal cancer.

The V gene is TRBV7-8, the J gene TRBJ2-3; the D is unclear. The CDR3 spans 14 residues. The V end was cut by 3 bases, the J end by 0 bases, with 7 bases between. Germline V gene sequence: CDR1 SGHVS, CDR2 FQNEAQ. CDR3 residues: CASSFGTSTDTQYF. The CDR3, as DNA: TGTGCCAGCAGCTTCGGAACTAGCACAGATACGCAGTATTTT.

The gene calls are TRBV19 and TRBJ2-5, with a weak D call TRBD1 (5 bases). CDR1 is LNHDA and CDR2 is SQIVND in the germline V gene (reference sequence). The CDR3 totals 14 residues. Trimming left V 4 bases short and J 4 bases short, with 13 bases between. The CDR3 here is CASSNQDTGETQYF. The CDR3 region has the DNA TGTGCCAGTAGTAATCAGGACACGGGAGAGACCCAGTACTTC. The whole variable domain, filled in from reference TRBV19 and TRBJ2-5, reads DGGITQSPKYLFRKEGQNVTLSCEQNLNHDAMYWYRQDPGQGLRLIYYSQIVNDFQKGDIAEGYSVSREKKESFPLTVTSAQKNPTAFYLCASSNQDTGETQYFGPGTRLLVL.

The chain employs TRBV5-1 and TRBJ2-5, with 9 bases fitting TRBD2. The V and J ends lost 2 bases and 5 bases, in that order; junction bases with no gene match: 10. In germline, CDR1 is SGHRS, CDR2 YFSETQ. The CDR3 length is 16 residues. CDR3 bases: TGCGCCAGCAGCTTATCGCGCGGGGGGGGCGGCGAGACCCAGTACTTC. This sequence encodes CASSLSRGGGGETQYF. The whole variable domain, remainder taken from reference TRBV5-1 and TRBJ2-5, is KAGVTQTPRYLIKTRGQQVTLSCSPISGHRSVSWYQQTPGQGLQFLFEYFSETQRNKGNFPGRFSGRQFSNSRSEMNVSTLELGDSALYLCASSLSRGGGGETQYFGPGTRLLVL.

V and J are TRBV19 and TRBJ2-2; TRBD1 aligns across 10 bases. Trimming took 6 bases from V and 3 from J; bases not matched to a gene: 7. The germline V gene has CDR1 LNHDA and CDR2 SQIVND (reference sequence). The CDR3 spans 16 residues. CDR3 loop: CASRWGGQGYTGELFF. In DNA form, the CDR3 reads TGTGCCAGTAGATGGGGGGGACAGGGGTACACCGGGGAGCTGTTTTTT.

The rearrangement joins TRBV3-1 (or the pseudogene TRBV3-2) to TRBJ2-3; 13 bases align to TRBD2. Trimming at V came to 4 bases and at J to 4 bases, leaving 5 bases not matched to a gene. Germline lookup yields CDR1 LGHDT and CDR2 YNNKEL (reference sequence). The CDR3 is 16 amino acids. CDR3 loop: CASSLTGTSGADTQYF. The CDR3, as DNA: TGTGCCAGCAGCCTAACCGGGACTAGCGGGGCAGATACGCAGTATTTT.

V is TRBV7-2 and J is TRBJ2-3, with TRBD2 matching 9 bases. The germline CDR1 and CDR2 sequences are SGHTA and FQGNSA. The trim removed 3 bases at V and 1 base at J, leaving 8 bases unmatched. This CDR3 is built from 17 residues. The CDR3 spells CASSFPPSGTRTDTQYF. The CDR3 DNA reads as TGTGCCAGCAGCTTTCCGCCTAGCGGGACTCGCACAGATACGCAGTATTTT.

The gene calls are TRBV3-1 (or the pseudogene TRBV3-2) and TRBJ1-2; D uncertain. Trimming removed 3 bases at V and 8 bases at J, with 16 bases between. Germline CDR1 and CDR2: LGHDT and YNNKEL (reference sequence). This CDR3 has 14 residues. The DNA of the CDR3 is TGTGCCAGCAGCCAGTCCTGGAGATTGGGGGGCTACACCTTC. It yields the protein CASSQSWRLGGYTF.

The chain employs TRBV4-2 and TRBJ1-2; TRBD1 matches at 7 bases. The V and J ends lost 4 bases and 2 bases, in that order; junction bases with no gene match: 4. This CDR3 is 14 amino acids long. Germline CDR1 and CDR2: LGHNA and YNFKEQ. The CDR3 sequence: CASSRGQENYGYTF. Here the CDR3 DNA reads TGTGCCAGCAGCCGCGGACAGGAGAACTATGGCTACACCTTC.

V usage is TRBV7-2 and J usage is TRBJ1-6; D might be TRBD1 (5 bases). The CDR3 has 15 residues. Germline assignment: CDR1 SGHTA and CDR2 FQGNSA. The ends were cut back, 1 base at V and 5 bases at J, with 9 bases in the middle. The CDR3 here is CASSLVAGDNSPLHF. The CDR3 DNA follows: TGTGCCAGCAGCTTAGTAGCGGGGGATAATTCACCCCTCCACTTT. The entire variable domain, with the rest obtained from reference TRBV7-2 and TRBJ1-6, is as follows: GAGVSQSPSNKVTEKGKDVELRCDPISGHTALYWYRQSLGQGLEFLIYFQGNSAPDKSGLPSDRFSAERTGGSVSTLTIQRTQQEDSAVYLCASSLVAGDNSPLHFGNGTRLTVT.

The genes are TRBV10-3 and TRBJ2-4; perhaps TRBD2 as D (5 bases). V lost 6 bases and J 12 bases, leaving 15 bases between the germline ends. Germline CDR1 and CDR2: ENHRY and SYGVKD. CDR3 length equals 12 residues. CDR3 sequence reads: CAISEGTFPQYF. The CDR3 nucleotides are TGTGCCATCAGCGAGGGCACGTTCCCTCAGTACTTC.

The genes are TRBV24-1 and TRBJ2-2, with D tentatively TRBD1 (5 bases). Deletions cut 5 bases from V and 3 bases from J, with 12 bases between. CDR3 length: 15 residues. The germline V gene has CDR1 KGHDR and CDR2 SFDVKD. The CDR3 bases are TGTGCCACCAGTGGAGGATTAGGGGACACCGGGGAGCTGTTTTTT. It encodes CATSGGLGDTGELFF.

This clone was counted a single time. This chain connects TRBV3-1 (or the pseudogene TRBV3-2) to TRBJ1-1; no definite D call. CDR1 LGHDT and CDR2 YNNKEL come from the germline V gene (reference sequence). CDR3 length equals 16 residues. Trimming took 0 bases from V and 0 from J, leaving 11 bases between them. CDR3 DNA sequence: TGTGCCAGCAGCCAAGAGCCCTATATGTTGAACACTGAAGCTTTCTTT. It is translated as CASSQEPYMLNTEAFF.

This rearrangement joins TRBV3-1 (or the pseudogene TRBV3-2) to TRBJ2-2; D may be TRBD1 (5 bases). The length of the CDR3 is 13 residues. The germline V gene has CDR1 LGHDT and CDR2 YNNKEL (reference sequence). V was pared by 4 bases and J by 10 bases, with 13 bases between. In DNA form, the CDR3 reads TGTGCCAGCAGCCTGGGCCCTGGGGCGGAGCTGTTTTTT. Encoded protein: CASSLGPGAELFF.

The rearrangement uses TRBV27 and TRBJ1-6; a possible D gene is TRBD1 (6 bases). The CDR3 consists of 12 residues. Germline V CDR1 and CDR2: MNHEY, SMNVEV (reference sequence). Trimming removed 2 bases at V and 16 bases at J, with 12 bases between. The CDR3 region is CASSLGGDTLHF. The CDR3 DNA is TGTGCCAGCAGTTTAGGCGGGGACACGCTCCACTTT.

For this clone: Other nucleotide sequences in the sample specify the same CDR3. This chain uses TRBV18 with TRBJ2-5; D remains unclear. This CDR3 is built from 11 residues. Germline V gives CDR1 KGHSH, CDR2 LQKENI. The germline V and J ends were trimmed by 3 bases and 5 bases, with 4 bases remaining between them. Here the CDR3 reads CASSPEETQYF. The CDR3 DNA reads as TGTGCCAGCTCACCCGAGGAGACCCAGTACTTC.

This clone was seen a handful of times. The J gene is TRBJ2-6, the V gene TRBV27; 7 positions match TRBD1. J was trimmed by 0 bases and V by 3 bases; bases with no gene match: 20. The CDR3 runs to 22 residues. In germline, CDR1 is MNHEY, CDR2 SMNVEV (reference sequence). The CDR3, as DNA: TGTGCCAGCAGTTTCAGTATATTACAGGGGTTTCGCAGTAGCTCTGGGGCCAACGTCCTGACTTTC. This translates into CASSFSILQGFRSSSGANVLTF.

The genes are TRBV4-1 and TRBJ2-3; 9 bases line up with TRBD1. The CDR3 covers 15 residues. Germline trimming cut 6 bases from V and 2 bases from J; bases unmatched to any gene: 6. Germline assignment: CDR1 MGHRA and CDR2 YSYEKL. This CDR3 is CASSPRTGVTDTQYF. The DNA for the CDR3 is TGCGCCAGCAGTCCGAGGACAGGGGTCACAGATACGCAGTATTTT.

The gene calls are TRBV5-1 and TRBJ2-5; no clear D. V was pared by 2 bases and J by 1 base, with 15 bases between. Germline V lookup: CDR1 SGHRS, CDR2 YFSETQ. The CDR3 runs to 16 residues. CDR3 in DNA: TGCGCCAGCAGCTTTGGCCAGAATACTCCCCAAGAGACCCAGTACTTC. As protein: CASSFGQNTPQETQYF.

The chain recombines TRBV19 with TRBJ1-5, with a weak D call TRBD1 (5 bases). The CDR3 is 16 residues long. Trimming removed 5 bases from V and 5 bases from J, with 19 bases in between. In germline, CDR1 is LNHDA, CDR2 SQIVND (reference sequence). The CDR3 DNA reads TGTGCCAGTAGTCCGGGACTGGGTTGGGGGGATCAGCCCCAGCATTTT. Encoded protein: CASSPGLGWGDQPQHF.

The chain carries TRBV6-5 and TRBJ2-1, with 7 bases lining up with TRBD2. The CDR3 consists of 15 residues. J gave up 6 bases and V 6 bases, and 11 bases lay outside the gene matches. The germline gives CDR1 MNHEY, CDR2 SVGAGI. CDR3 sequence (DNA): TGTGCCAGCAGGCTTCAGGGAGGGTCGGTCAATGAGCAGTTCTTC. Translated: CASRLQGGSVNEQFF.

This chain uses TRBV3-1 (or the pseudogene TRBV3-2) with TRBJ1-6; D not resolved. The CDR3 totals 13 residues. CDR1 is LGHDT and CDR2 is YNNKEL in the germline V gene (reference sequence). V gave up 1 base and J gave up 5 bases, with 3 bases separating them. The CDR3 here is CASSQVDNSPLHF. As DNA, the CDR3 is TGTGCCAGCAGCCAAGTCGATAATTCACCCCTCCACTTT.

Written as DNA, the CDR3 is TGCGCCAGCAGCCCCGGGACAGGGGGCTATGAGCAGTTCTTC. Translation gives CASSPGTGGYEQFF. V gene TRBV5-1 combines with J gene TRBJ2-1; 12 bases agree with TRBD1. CDR3 size: 14 residues. Looked up from germline, CDR1 is SGHRS and CDR2 is YFSETQ. Trimming removed 4 bases from V and 8 bases from J; junction bases left unmatched: 4. Supplemented by reference TRBV5-1 and TRBJ2-1, the full variable domain reads KAGVTQTPRYLIKTRGQQVTLSCSPISGHRSVSWYQQTPGQGLQFLFEYFSETQRNKGNFPGRFSGRQFSNSRSEMNVSTLELGDSALYLCASSPGTGGYEQFFGPGTRLTVL.

The gene calls are TRBV6-5 and TRBJ1-1, with a weak D call TRBD1 (6 bases). Germline V gene lookup returns CDR1 MNHEY and CDR2 SVGAGI. CDR3 length: 14 amino acids. V was trimmed by 0 bases and J by 6 bases, leaving 11 bases between them. The CDR3 loop is CASSYSRRQAEAFF. The CDR3 DNA sequence: TGTGCCAGCAGTTACTCACGAAGACAGGCTGAAGCTTTCTTT.

The genes are TRBV7-2 and TRBJ1-1, with D possibly matching TRBD1 (6 bases). Trimming took off 5 bases at V and 0 bases at J, with 10 bases between the two ends. CDR1 and CDR2 from the germline V gene are SGHTA and FQGNSA. CDR3 length: 14 residues. CDR3 protein: CASSPGQLNTEAFF. DNA of the CDR3: TGTGCCAGCAGCCCCGGACAGTTGAACACTGAAGCTTTCTTT.

This sequence joins TRBV6-6 and TRBJ2-7; D uncertain. CDR1 and CDR2 from the germline V gene are MNHNY and SVGAGI (reference sequence). Trimming left V 6 bases short and J 0 bases short, with 18 bases between. The CDR3 consists of 16 residues. Here the CDR3 reads CASSLLLGVSSYEQYF. The CDR3 DNA reads as TGTGCCAGCAGCCTCCTCTTAGGAGTAAGCTCCTACGAGCAGTACTTC.

This clone was seen once. V is TRBV4-1 and J is TRBJ2-2; maybe TRBD1 (5 bases). The V gene's germline CDR1 is MGHRA and CDR2 YSYEKL. Trimming removed 4 bases at V and 1 base at J, with 10 bases between. The CDR3 is 15 amino acids. The CDR3: CASSLIDRNTGELFF. The CDR3 nucleotides read TGCGCCAGCAGCCTAATAGACAGGAACACCGGGGAGCTGTTTTTT.

The CDR3 is CASSLGGAKETQYF. CDR3 nucleotides: TGTGCCAGCAGCTTGGGCGGGGCAAAAGAGACCCAGTACTTC. The chain employs TRBV5-6 and TRBJ2-5; TRBD2 is a possible D gene (6 bases). Germline-derived CDR1 and CDR2 are SGHDT and YYEEEE. The CDR3 covers 14 residues. The V gene lost 0 bases and the J gene lost 3 bases, with 9 bases spanning the gap. The variable domain in full, with the rest retrieved from reference TRBV5-6 and TRBJ2-5, is DAGVTQSPTHLIKTRGQQVTLRCSPKSGHDTVSWYQQALGQGPQFIFQYYEEEERQRGNFPDRFSGHQFPNYSSELNVNALLLGDSALYLCASSLGGAKETQYFGPGTRLLVL.

V is TRBV6-2 or TRBV6-3 and J is TRBJ1-1; D is unresolved. Trimming took off 2 bases at V and 11 bases at J, with 12 bases between the two ends. The CDR3 runs to 12 residues. CDR1 and CDR2 from the germline V gene are MNHEY and SVGEGT. The CDR3 bases are TGTGCCAGCAGTTACGCGGCCAGAGATGCTTTCTTT. Amino acids: CASSYAARDAFF.

J is TRBJ1-1 and V is TRBV27, with D unresolved. The germline V gene encodes CDR1 MNHEY and CDR2 SMNVEV (reference sequence). The CDR3 length is 13 residues. The V and J ends lost 3 bases and 5 bases respectively, with 10 bases between them. The CDR3 region has the DNA TGTGCCAGCAGTTTTTTAGGGAGGACTGAAGCTTTCTTT. Translation: CASSFLGRTEAFF.

This chain connects TRBV27 to TRBJ1-1; 8 bases agree with TRBD1. The CDR3 runs to 16 residues. The V segment lost 3 bases and the J segment 7 bases; nucleotides outside the gene matches: 13. Germline CDR1 MNHEY, CDR2 SMNVEV (reference sequence). CDR3 coding DNA: TGTGCCAGCAGTTTTAGTCAGGGGGCGGTCGCCAATGAAGCTTTCTTT. This translates into CASSFSQGAVANEAFF.